The clone carrying this TCR beta chain has only a few counts. Its antigen is not known. This record belongs to a study of vaccination and CD4 T cells after COVID-19. Whole-study context: Collection of post-COVID samples occurred a median approximately 97 days after diagnosis, spanning a range of 35 to 161. The interval from dose two to post-vaccine sampling had a median of 72 days, and it ranged from 14 to 241. Study-level findings and limits: There were relatively few convalescent patients studied, and there were no early post-infection timepoints.

Positive PCR tests came between March and December 2020, ahead of the US Alpha, Beta and Delta variants. From the PCR reads, TCRdb called clonotypes with MiXCR, one entry per CDR3 protein. The repertoire holds more than 12,000 distinct CDR3 sequences, with 69% as singletons. Sequencing used CD4+ T cells from blood, obtained after SARS-CoV-2 vaccination. The clonotype originates from a human donor who had recovered from COVID-19.

The CDR3 coding sequence is TGCAGTGGGGACAGGACTAACTATGGCTACACCTTC. Translation: CSGDRTNYGYTF. The rearrangement joins TRBV20-1 to TRBJ1-2; 8 bases match TRBD1. CDR1 DFQATT and CDR2 SNEGSKA come from the germline V gene (reference sequence). The ends lost 7 bases at V and 0 bases at J; junction bases unmatched: 1. This CDR3 is built from 12 residues.